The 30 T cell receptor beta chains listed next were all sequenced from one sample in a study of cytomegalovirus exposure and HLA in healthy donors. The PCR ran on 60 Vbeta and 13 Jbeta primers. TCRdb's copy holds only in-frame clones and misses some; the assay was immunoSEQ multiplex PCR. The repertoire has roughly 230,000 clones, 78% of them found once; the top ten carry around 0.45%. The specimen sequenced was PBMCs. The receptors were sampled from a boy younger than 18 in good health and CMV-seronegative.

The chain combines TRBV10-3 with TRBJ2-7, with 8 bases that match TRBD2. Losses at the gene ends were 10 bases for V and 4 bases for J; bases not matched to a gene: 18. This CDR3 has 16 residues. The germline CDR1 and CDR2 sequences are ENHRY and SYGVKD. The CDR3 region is CATSLGSGKTGYEQYF. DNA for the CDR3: TGTGCCACCTCCTTAGGTAGCGGGAAGACGGGATACGAGCAGTACTTC.

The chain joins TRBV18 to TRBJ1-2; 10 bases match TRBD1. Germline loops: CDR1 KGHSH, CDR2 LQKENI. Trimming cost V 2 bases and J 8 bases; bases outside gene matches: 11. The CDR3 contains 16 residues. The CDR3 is CASSPVAGQGNGGYTF. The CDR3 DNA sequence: TGTGCCAGCTCACCAGTAGCGGGACAGGGGAACGGCGGCTACACCTTC.

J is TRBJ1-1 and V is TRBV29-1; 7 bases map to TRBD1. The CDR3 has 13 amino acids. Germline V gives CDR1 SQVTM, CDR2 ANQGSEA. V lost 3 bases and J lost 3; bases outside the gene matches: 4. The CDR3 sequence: CSVEGTAYTEAFF. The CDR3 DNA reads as TGCAGCGTTGAGGGGACAGCCTACACTGAAGCTTTCTTT.

The CDR3 sequence: CASRNPTATYEQYF. The CDR3 nucleotides read TGTGCCAGCAGGAATCCGACAGCTACCTACGAGCAGTACTTC. The chain links TRBV6-1 to TRBJ2-7; TRBD1 is a possible D gene (5 bases). There are 14 residues in the CDR3. The germline V and J ends were trimmed by 6 bases and 2 bases, with 14 bases remaining between them. Per the germline V gene, CDR1 is MNHNS and CDR2 is SASEGT.

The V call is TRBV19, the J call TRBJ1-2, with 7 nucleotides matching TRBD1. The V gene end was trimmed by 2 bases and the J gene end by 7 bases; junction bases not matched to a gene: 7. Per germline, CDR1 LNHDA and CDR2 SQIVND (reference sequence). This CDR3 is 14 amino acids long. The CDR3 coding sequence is TGTGCCAGTAGTATAAGGGGGACAGAAGGTGGCTACACCTTC. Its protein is CASSIRGTEGGYTF.

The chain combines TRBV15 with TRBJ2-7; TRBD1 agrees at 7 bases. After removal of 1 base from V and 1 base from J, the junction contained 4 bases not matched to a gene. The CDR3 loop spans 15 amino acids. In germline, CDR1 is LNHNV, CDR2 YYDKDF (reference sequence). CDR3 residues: CATSRVRQGSYEQYF. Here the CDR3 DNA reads TGTGCCACCAGCAGAGTTCGACAGGGATCCTACGAGCAGTACTTC.

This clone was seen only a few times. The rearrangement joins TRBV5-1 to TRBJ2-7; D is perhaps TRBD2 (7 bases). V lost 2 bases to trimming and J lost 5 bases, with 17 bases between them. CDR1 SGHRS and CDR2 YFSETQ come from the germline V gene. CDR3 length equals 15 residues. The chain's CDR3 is CASSFQRGARDEQYF. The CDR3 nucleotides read TGCGCCAGCAGCTTTCAACGGGGGGCAAGGGACGAGCAGTACTTC. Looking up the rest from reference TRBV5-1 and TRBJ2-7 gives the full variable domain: KAGVTQTPRYLIKTRGQQVTLSCSPISGHRSVSWYQQTPGQGLQFLFEYFSETQRNKGNFPGRFSGRQFSNSRSEMNVSTLELGDSALYLCASSFQRGARDEQYFGPGTRLTVT.

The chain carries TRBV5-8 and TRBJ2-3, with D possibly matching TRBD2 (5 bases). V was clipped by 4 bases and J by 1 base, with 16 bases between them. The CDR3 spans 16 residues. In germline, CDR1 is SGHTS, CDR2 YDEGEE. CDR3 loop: CASSPRPKRGTDTQYF. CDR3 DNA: TGTGCCAGCAGCCCAAGGCCTAAGAGGGGCACAGATACGCAGTATTTT. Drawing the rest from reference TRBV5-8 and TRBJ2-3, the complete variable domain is EAGVTQSPTHLIKTRGQQATLRCSPISGHTSVYWYQQALGLGLQFLLWYDEGEERNRGNFPPRFSGRQFPNYSSELNVNALELEDSALYLCASSPRPKRGTDTQYFGPGTRLTVL.

The DNA for the CDR3 is TGTGCCAGCAGCCAAGCGCACTCCAATCAGCCCCAGCATTTT. The encoded protein is CASSQAHSNQPQHF. This chain joins TRBV14 and TRBJ1-5, with D unresolved. The CDR3 covers 14 residues. CDR1 and CDR2 from the germline V gene are SGHDN and FVKESK. V lost 1 base, J lost 3 bases, and 7 bases lay in between.

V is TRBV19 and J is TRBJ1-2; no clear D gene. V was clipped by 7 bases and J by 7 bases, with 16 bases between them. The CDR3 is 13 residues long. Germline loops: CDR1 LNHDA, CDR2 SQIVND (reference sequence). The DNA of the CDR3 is TGTGCCAGTACCTCTGAGGTGTCGGTTGGCTACACCTTC. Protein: CASTSEVSVGYTF.

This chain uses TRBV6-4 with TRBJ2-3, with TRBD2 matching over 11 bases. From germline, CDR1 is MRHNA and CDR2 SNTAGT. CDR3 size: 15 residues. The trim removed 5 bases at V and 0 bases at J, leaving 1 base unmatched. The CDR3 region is CASSPSGGSTDTQYF. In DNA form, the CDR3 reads TGTGCCAGCAGTCCTAGCGGGGGGAGCACAGATACGCAGTATTTT.

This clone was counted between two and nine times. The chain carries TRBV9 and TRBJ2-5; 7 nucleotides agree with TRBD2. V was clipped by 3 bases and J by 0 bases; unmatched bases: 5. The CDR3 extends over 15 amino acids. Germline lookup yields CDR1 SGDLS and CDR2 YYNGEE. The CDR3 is CASSATGTNQETQYF. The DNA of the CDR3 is TGTGCCAGCAGCGCAACCGGGACTAACCAAGAGACCCAGTACTTC.

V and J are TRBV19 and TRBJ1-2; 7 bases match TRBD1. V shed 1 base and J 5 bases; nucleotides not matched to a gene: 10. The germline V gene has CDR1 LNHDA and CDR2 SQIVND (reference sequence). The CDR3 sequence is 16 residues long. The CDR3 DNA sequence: TGTGCCAGTAGTATAGCTGCAGGGGGGCAGGGGTATGGCTACACCTTC. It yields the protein CASSIAAGGQGYGYTF.

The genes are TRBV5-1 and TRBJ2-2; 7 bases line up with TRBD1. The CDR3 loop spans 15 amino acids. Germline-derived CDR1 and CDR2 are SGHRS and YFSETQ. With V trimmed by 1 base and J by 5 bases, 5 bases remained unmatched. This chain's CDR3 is CASSLLTGRTGELFF. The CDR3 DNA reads TGCGCCAGCAGCTTGTTGACAGGGCGGACCGGGGAGCTGTTTTTT. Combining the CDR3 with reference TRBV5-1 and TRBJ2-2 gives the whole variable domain KAGVTQTPRYLIKTRGQQVTLSCSPISGHRSVSWYQQTPGQGLQFLFEYFSETQRNKGNFPGRFSGRQFSNSRSEMNVSTLELGDSALYLCASSLLTGRTGELFFGEGSRLTVL.

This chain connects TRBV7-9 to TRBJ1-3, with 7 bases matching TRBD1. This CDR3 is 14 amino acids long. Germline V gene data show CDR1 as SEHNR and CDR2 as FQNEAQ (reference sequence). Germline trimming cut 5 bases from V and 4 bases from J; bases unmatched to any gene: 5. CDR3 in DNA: TGTGCCAGCAGCCGACCGGGACAGGGAAACACCATATATTTT. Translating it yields CASSRPGQGNTIYF. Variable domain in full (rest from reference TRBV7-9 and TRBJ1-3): DTGVSQNPRHKITKRGQNVTFRCDPISEHNRLYWYRQTLGQGPEFLTYFQNEAQLEKSRLLSDRFSAERPKGSFSTLEIQRTEQGDSAMYLCASSRPGQGNTIYFGEGSWLTVV.

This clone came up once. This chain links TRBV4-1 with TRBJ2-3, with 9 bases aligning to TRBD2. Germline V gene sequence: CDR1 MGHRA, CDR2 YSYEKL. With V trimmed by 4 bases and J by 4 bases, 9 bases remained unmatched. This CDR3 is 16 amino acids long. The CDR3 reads CASSLLGGGGADTQYF. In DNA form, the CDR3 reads TGCGCCAGCAGCCTCCTGGGGGGCGGGGGGGCAGATACGCAGTATTTT.

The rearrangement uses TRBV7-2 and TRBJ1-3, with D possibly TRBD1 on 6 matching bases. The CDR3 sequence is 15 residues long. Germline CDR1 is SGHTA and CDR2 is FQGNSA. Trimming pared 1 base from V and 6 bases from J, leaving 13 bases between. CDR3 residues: CASSLVQGTENTIYF. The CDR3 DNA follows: TGTGCCAGCAGCTTAGTCCAGGGGACGGAAAACACCATATATTTT.

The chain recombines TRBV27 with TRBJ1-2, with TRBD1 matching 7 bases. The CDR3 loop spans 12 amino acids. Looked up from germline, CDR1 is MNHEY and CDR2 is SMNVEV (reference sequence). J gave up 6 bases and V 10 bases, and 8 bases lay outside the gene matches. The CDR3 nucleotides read TGTGCCACCTACAGGGGACGGAATGGCTACACCTTC. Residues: CATYRGRNGYTF.

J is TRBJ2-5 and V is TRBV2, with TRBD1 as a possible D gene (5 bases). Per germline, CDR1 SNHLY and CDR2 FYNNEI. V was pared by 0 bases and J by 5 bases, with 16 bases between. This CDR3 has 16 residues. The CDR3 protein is CASSEALTEQLETQYF. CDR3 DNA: TGTGCCAGCAGTGAAGCGCTGACAGAGCAGCTGGAGACCCAGTACTTC.

CDR3 sequence: CASSDMTSGGSQYF. The DNA of the CDR3 is TGTGCCAGCAGTGATATGACTAGCGGGGGGTCGCAGTACTTC. The chain links TRBV6-1 to TRBJ2-7, with TRBD2 matching 13 bases. CDR1 and CDR2 from the germline V gene are MNHNS and SASEGT. V dropped 3 bases and J dropped 9; count of bases not matched to a gene: 5. The CDR3 loop spans 14 amino acids.

The DNA for the CDR3 is TGTGCCATCAGTGAGACCAAAGAGGTGGGCAGGGGAGTCGGGACCCAGCATTTT. Translating it yields CAISETKEVGRGVGTQHF. J is TRBJ1-5 and V is TRBV10-3; the D gene is possibly TRBD1 (6 bases). V gave up 2 bases and J gave up 11 bases, with 28 bases separating them. Germline V gives CDR1 ENHRY, CDR2 SYGVKD. CDR3 size: 18 residues.

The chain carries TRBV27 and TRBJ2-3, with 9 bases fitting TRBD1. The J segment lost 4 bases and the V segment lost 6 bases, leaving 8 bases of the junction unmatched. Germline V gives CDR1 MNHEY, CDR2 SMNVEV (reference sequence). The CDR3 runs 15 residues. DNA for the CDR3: TGTGCCAGCAGCGGACAGGGGCGAGAAGCAGATACGCAGTATTTT. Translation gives CASSGQGREADTQYF.

CDR3 in DNA: TGTGCCAGCAGCTTGGGGACAGCCGACACTGAAGCTTTCTTT. This gives the protein CASSLGTADTEAFF. The V call is TRBV7-9, the J call TRBJ1-1; 7 bases align to TRBD1. The CDR3 runs to 14 residues. The germline CDR1 and CDR2 sequences are SEHNR and FQNEAQ (reference sequence). Trimming took 3 bases from V and 3 from J; bases not matched to a gene: 4.

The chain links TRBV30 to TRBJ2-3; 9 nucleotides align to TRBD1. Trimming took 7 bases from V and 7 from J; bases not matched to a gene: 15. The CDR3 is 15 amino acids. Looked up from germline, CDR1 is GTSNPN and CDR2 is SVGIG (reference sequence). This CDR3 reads CASPLSGTGMNTQYF. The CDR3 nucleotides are TGTGCCTCGCCTCTCTCCGGGACAGGGATGAATACGCAGTATTTT. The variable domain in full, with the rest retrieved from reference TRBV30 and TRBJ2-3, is SQTIHQWPATLVQPVGSPLSLECTVEGTSNPNLYWYRQAAGRGLQLLFYSVGIGQISSEVPQNLSASRPQDRQFILSSKKLLLSDSGFYLCASPLSGTGMNTQYFGPGTRLTVL.

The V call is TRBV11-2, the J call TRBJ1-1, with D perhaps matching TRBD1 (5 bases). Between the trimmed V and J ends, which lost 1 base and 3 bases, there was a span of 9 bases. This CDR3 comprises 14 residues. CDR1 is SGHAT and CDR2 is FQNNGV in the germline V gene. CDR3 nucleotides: TGTGCCAGCAGCTTAGTAGCAGGGTACACTGAAGCTTTCTTT. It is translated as CASSLVAGYTEAFF. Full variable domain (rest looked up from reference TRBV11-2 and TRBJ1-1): EAGVAQSPRYKIIEKRQSVAFWCNPISGHATLYWYQQILGQGPKLLIQFQNNGVVDDSQLPKDRFSAERLKGVDSTLKIQPAKLEDSAVYLCASSLVAGYTEAFFGQGTRLTVV.

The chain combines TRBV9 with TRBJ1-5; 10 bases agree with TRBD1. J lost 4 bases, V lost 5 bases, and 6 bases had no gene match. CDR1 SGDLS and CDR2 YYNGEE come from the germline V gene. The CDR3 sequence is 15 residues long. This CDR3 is CASSLGTGENQPQHF. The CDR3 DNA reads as TGTGCCAGCAGTCTTGGGACAGGGGAGAATCAGCCCCAGCATTTT.

CDR3 DNA: TGTGCCAGCAGCCCCCACTCGACACACGACAATGAGCAGTTCTTC. Residues: CASSPHSTHDNEQFF. The chain recombines TRBV7-3 with TRBJ2-1; D uncertain. This CDR3 is built from 15 residues. V was trimmed by 5 bases and J by 5 bases, leaving 16 bases between them. CDR1 SGHTA and CDR2 FQGTGA come from the germline V gene.

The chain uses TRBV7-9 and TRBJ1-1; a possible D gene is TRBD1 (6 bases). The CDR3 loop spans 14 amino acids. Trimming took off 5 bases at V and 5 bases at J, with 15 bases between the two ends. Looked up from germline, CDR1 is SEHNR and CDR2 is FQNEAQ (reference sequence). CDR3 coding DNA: TGTGCCAGCAGCCTAGGACAGCGAACAACTGAAGCTTTCTTT. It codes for CASSLGQRTTEAFF.

Here the CDR3 reads CASSLDPGDSSEKLFF. In DNA form, the CDR3 reads TGTGCCAGCAGCTTAGATCCGGGAGATTCGAGCGAAAAACTGTTTTTT. J is TRBJ1-4 and V is TRBV11-2; D remains unclear. V lost 0 bases to trimming and J lost 8 bases, with 16 bases between them. The CDR3 is 16 amino acids. Germline CDR1 SGHAT, CDR2 FQNNGV.

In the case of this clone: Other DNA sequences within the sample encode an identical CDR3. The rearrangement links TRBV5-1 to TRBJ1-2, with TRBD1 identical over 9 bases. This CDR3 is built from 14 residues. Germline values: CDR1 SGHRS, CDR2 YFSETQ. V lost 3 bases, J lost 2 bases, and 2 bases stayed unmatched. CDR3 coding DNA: TGCGCCAGCAGCTCCGGACAGGGGAACTATGGCTACACCTTC. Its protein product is CASSSGQGNYGYTF.